A selection of T cell receptor beta chains follows, all from one sample in a study of T cells after yellow fever vaccination. TCRdb independently ran MiXCR on the 5' RACE reads; one entry per CDR3 protein. Counted here are hundreds of thousands of distinct CDR3 sequences, around an eighth occurring once; the ten biggest clones make up over 13%. This sample comprised PBMCs, obtained on the day of the yellow fever booster vaccination. The source is a man aged 25-40 years who received the YFV17D yellow fever vaccine. The CDR3 runs from the conserved cysteine through the conserved F or W. The D gene is left open where the match is weak. Size values are once, few and many counts, or a class for expanded clones, and some rows have none.

CDR3aa | CDR3nt | v_gene | d_gene | abundance | j_gene
CASSSPYRAYEQYF | TGTGCCAGCAGTTCACCCTACAGAGCCTACGAGCAGTACTTC | TRBV28 | . | few | TRBJ2-7
CAWSWTGQNTEAFF | TGTGCCTGGAGCTGGACAGGCCAGAACACTGAAGCTTTCTTT | TRBV30 | TRBD1 | . | TRBJ1-1
CASTQSGADTQYF | TGTGCCAGCACCCAATCGGGGGCAGATACGCAGTATTTT | TRBV3-1 | . | . | TRBJ2-3
CASSLDGPADTQYF | TGTGCCAGCAGCTTAGATGGCCCGGCAGATACGCAGTATTTT | TRBV11-2 | . | . | TRBJ2-3
CASSLGRQGTIQYF | TGTGCCAGCAGCTTAGGGCGGCAGGGTACTATCCAGTACTTC | TRBV7-6 | . | many | TRBJ2-5
CASSRTGEYGYTF | TGTGCCAGCAGCCGGACAGGGGAATATGGCTACACCTTC | TRBV7-9 | TRBD1 | . | TRBJ1-2
CASSPGNGQPQHF | TGTGCCAGCAGCCCGGGGAACGGGCAGCCCCAGCATTTT | TRBV6-2/TRBV6-3 | . | . | TRBJ1-5
CSVERATNEQFF | TGCAGCGTTGAACGCGCGACCAATGAGCAGTTCTTC | TRBV29-1 | . | few | TRBJ2-1
CASSEATKNTEAFF | TGTGCCAGCAGTGAAGCAACTAAGAACACTGAAGCTTTCTTT | TRBV6-1 | . | . | TRBJ1-1
CASSLAIGEPGANVLTF | TGCGCCAGCAGCTTGGCGATTGGGGAACCTGGGGCCAACGTCCTGACTTTC | TRBV5-1 | . | few | TRBJ2-6
CASSQGQGPTYEQFF | TGTGCCAGCAGTCAAGGACAGGGGCCGACGTACGAGCAGTTCTTC | TRBV12-3/TRBV12-4 | TRBD1 | . | TRBJ2-1
CASSKGSDREQFF | TGTGCCAGCTCGAAGGGGTCTGACAGGGAGCAGTTCTTC | TRBV2 | . | few | TRBJ2-1
CATGTISGNTIYF | TGTGCCACCGGGACAATCTCTGGAAACACCATATATTTT | TRBV13 | . | few | TRBJ1-3
CATALGLAGVDTQYF | TGTGCCACTGCTTTAGGACTAGCGGGAGTAGATACGCAGTATTTT | TRBV10-3 | TRBD2 | . | TRBJ2-3
CSVGGTASSREGRYEQYF | TGCAGCGTTGGAGGGACCGCTTCTTCGCGGGAAGGGAGATACGAGCAGTACTTC | TRBV29-1 | . | . | TRBJ2-7
CASSPVTVDEQFF | TGTGCCAGCAGTCCCGTCACTGTGGATGAGCAGTTCTTC | TRBV12-3/TRBV12-4 | . | few | TRBJ2-1
CASSFVDRAGELFF | TGTGCCAGCAGCTTTGTCGACAGGGCCGGGGAGCTGTTTTTT | TRBV12-3/TRBV12-4 | TRBD1 | . | TRBJ2-2
CASSVLGIQPQHF | TGTGCCAGCAGTGTTCTCGGGATCCAGCCCCAGCATTTT | TRBV28 | . | once | TRBJ1-5
CASSMRRGQQNTEAFF | TGTGCCAGCAGCATGCGTCGGGGACAGCAAAACACTGAAGCTTTCTTT | TRBV9 | TRBD1 | . | TRBJ1-1
CAIRSGPHNEQFF | TGTGCCATCCGCTCCGGGCCCCACAATGAGCAGTTCTTC | TRBV24-1 | . | few | TRBJ2-1
CASSPSGRGSNEQFF | TGTGCCAGCAGTCCTAGCGGGCGGGGGAGCAATGAGCAGTTCTTC | TRBV12-3/TRBV12-4 | TRBD2 | . | TRBJ2-1
CASGSTWQPETANTIYF | TGTGCTAGTGGAAGTACGTGGCAGCCCGAGACGGCAAACACCATATATTTT | TRBV12-5 | . | few | TRBJ1-3
CASSQAHWGTFTDTQYF | TGTGCCAGCAGTCAGGCCCATTGGGGTACTTTCACAGATACGCAGTATTTT | TRBV25-1 | . | . | TRBJ2-3
CASSYSMDRVYEQYF | TGTGCCAGCAGTTACTCGATGGACAGGGTCTACGAGCAGTACTTC | TRBV6-5 | TRBD1 | few | TRBJ2-7
CASRDVGVGNTIYF | TGTGCCAGCAGAGACGTCGGGGTTGGAAACACCATATATTTT | TRBV7-9 | . | few | TRBJ1-3
CASSVQLTNSYNEQFF | TGTGCCAGCAGCGTGCAGCTAACAAACTCCTACAATGAGCAGTTCTTC | TRBV12-3/TRBV12-4 | . | few | TRBJ2-1
CASSRGPLSNQPQHF | TGTGCCAGCAGCCGGGGTCCCCTTAGCAATCAGCCCCAGCATTTT | TRBV12-3/TRBV12-4 | . | . | TRBJ1-5
CRVLGREGLNEQFF | TGCAGAGTCTTGGGGCGGGAGGGACTGAATGAGCAGTTCTTC | TRBV20-1 | TRBD2 | few | TRBJ2-1
CASTTGLAEETQYF | TGTGCCAGTACCACGGGACTAGCGGAAGAGACCCAGTACTTC | TRBV19 | TRBD2 | many | TRBJ2-5
CASSLLAEGEQFF | TGTGCCAGCAGCTTACTGGCGGAAGGTGAGCAGTTCTTC | TRBV7-9 | . | many | TRBJ2-1
CSARDANPSGTPETQYF | TGCAGTGCTAGAGATGCGAATCCTTCCGGGACACCCGAGACCCAGTACTTC | TRBV20-1 | . | few | TRBJ2-5
CAWTPGQGRNEQFF | TGTGCCTGGACCCCGGGACAGGGAAGGAATGAGCAGTTCTTC | TRBV30 | TRBD1 | few | TRBJ2-1
CSPRSGRGDTQYF | TGCAGTCCCCGCTCCGGGAGGGGAGATACGCAGTATTTT | TRBV20-1 | TRBD2 | few | TRBJ2-3
CASRGASKETQYF | TGTGCCAGCAGGGGGGCAAGTAAAGAGACCCAGTACTTC | TRBV7-2 | . | few | TRBJ2-5
CASSEFQRLAGVYEQYF | TGTGCCAGCAGTGAATTTCAGCGGCTAGCGGGAGTCTACGAGCAGTACTTC | TRBV25-1 | TRBD2 | few | TRBJ2-7
CASSLYHSGSSYNEQFF | TGTGCCAGCAGTTTATACCACAGCGGTAGCTCCTACAATGAGCAGTTCTTC | TRBV27 | . | few | TRBJ2-1
CASSLAYTNSYEQYF | TGTGCCAGCAGCTTGGCGTATACGAACTCCTACGAGCAGTACTTC | TRBV5-6 | . | . | TRBJ2-7
CASSLEGARETQYF | TGCGCCAGCAGCTTGGAGGGGGCTCGAGAGACCCAGTACTTC | TRBV5-1 | TRBD1 | many | TRBJ2-5
CSVARQASETQYF | TGCAGCGTTGCCCGACAGGCTAGTGAGACCCAGTACTTC | TRBV29-1 | . | . | TRBJ2-5
CASSLAGSGNTIYF | TGTGCCAGCAGTTTAGCAGGGTCTGGAAACACCATATATTTT | TRBV12-3/TRBV12-4 | . | many | TRBJ1-3
CASSLPYMGQETQYF | TGTGCCAGCAGCTTGCCTTATATGGGCCAAGAGACCCAGTACTTC | TRBV5-4 | . | few | TRBJ2-5
CASSISDSYNEQFF | TGTGCCAGCAGTATTAGCGACTCCTACAATGAGCAGTTCTTC | TRBV27 | . | few | TRBJ2-1
CASSQGSGSSDTQYF | TGTGCCAGCAGCCAAGGGAGCGGGAGTAGCGATACGCAGTATTTT | TRBV4-2 | TRBD2 | . | TRBJ2-3
CASSLNGGSRTQYF | TGTGCCAGCAGTTTAAACGGCGGTTCCCGGACCCAGTACTTC | TRBV27 | . | . | TRBJ2-5
CSAQSNYEQYF | TGCAGTGCTCAATCAAATTACGAGCAGTACTTC | TRBV20-1 | . | few | TRBJ2-7
CASSVEGPRGTQYF | TGTGCCAGCAGCGTAGAGGGGCCCAGGGGGACGCAGTATTTT | TRBV9 | TRBD1 | few | TRBJ2-3
CATSHDRGNTGELFF | TGTGCCACCAGCCACGACAGAGGGAACACCGGGGAGCTGTTTTTT | TRBV15 | . | . | TRBJ2-2
CSAGSSYNEQFF | TGCAGCGCGGGTAGCTCCTACAATGAGCAGTTCTTC | TRBV29-1 | . | many | TRBJ2-1
CASSLGPPHYEQYF | TGTGCCAGCAGTTTAGGGCCGCCGCACTACGAGCAGTACTTC | TRBV12-3/TRBV12-4 | . | . | TRBJ2-7
CASSLSRHNEQFF | TGTGCCAGCAGCTTATCACGACACAATGAGCAGTTCTTC | TRBV7-6 | . | . | TRBJ2-1
CSALQGGVEKLFF | TGCAGCGCCCTTCAGGGGGGGGTTGAAAAACTGTTTTTT | TRBV29-1 | TRBD1 | . | TRBJ1-4
CASSGRVTSYNEQFF | TGTGCCAGCAGTGGAAGGGTCACCTCATACAATGAGCAGTTCTTC | TRBV2 | . | few | TRBJ2-1
CSVAGGGYQETQYF | TGCAGTGTGGCAGGGGGAGGGTACCAAGAGACCCAGTACTTC | TRBV20-1 | . | . | TRBJ2-5
CASSQPSHGYTF | TGTGCCAGCAGCCAACCTTCTCACGGCTACACCTTC | TRBV14 | . | few | TRBJ1-2
CSAPDPYNNEQFF | TGCAGTGCACCGGATCCTTACAATAATGAGCAGTTCTTC | TRBV20-1 | . | few | TRBJ2-1